Given below is one TCR beta chain in context. The data were obtained in a study of blood T cell repertoires in COVID-19. In the original processing: How many nucleated cells were present was estimated from reference gene primer amplification. Only in-frame clones appear in the TCRdb table, and some are missing; sequencing was by immunoSEQ multiplex PCR. The V and J calls and clone size come from that table; D and trimming were worked out from the DNA. The sample yields more than 300,000 clones, approximately 85% seen once. The receptor's source is a woman aged 50 to 60 with acute or convalescent COVID-19. Material: peripheral blood.

CDR3 protein: CASSARGNEKLFF. The CDR3 bases are TGTGCCAGCAGCGCCCGGGGGAATGAAAAACTGTTTTTT. This sequence joins TRBV7-2 and TRBJ1-4; the D gene is possibly TRBD1 (5 bases). The CDR3 has 13 residues. The V and J ends lost 5 bases and 5 bases respectively, with 9 bases between them. Germline V CDR1 and CDR2: SGHTA, FQGNSA.